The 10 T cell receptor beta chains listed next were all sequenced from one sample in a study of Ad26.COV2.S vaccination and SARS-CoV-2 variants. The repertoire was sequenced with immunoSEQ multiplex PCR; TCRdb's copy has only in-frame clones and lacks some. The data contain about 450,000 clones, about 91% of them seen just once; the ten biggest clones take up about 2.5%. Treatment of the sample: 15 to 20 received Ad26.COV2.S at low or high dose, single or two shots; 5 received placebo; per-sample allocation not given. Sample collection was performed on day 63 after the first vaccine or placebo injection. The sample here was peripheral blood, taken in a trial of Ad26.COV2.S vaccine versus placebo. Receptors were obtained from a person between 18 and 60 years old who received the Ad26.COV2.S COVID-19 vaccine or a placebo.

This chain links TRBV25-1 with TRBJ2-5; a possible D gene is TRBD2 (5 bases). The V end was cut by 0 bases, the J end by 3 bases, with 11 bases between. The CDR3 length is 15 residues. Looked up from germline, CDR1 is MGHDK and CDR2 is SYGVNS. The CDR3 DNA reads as TGTGCCAGCAGTGAATATAGAGGGTTCGAAGAGACCCAGTACTTC. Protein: CASSEYRGFEETQYF.

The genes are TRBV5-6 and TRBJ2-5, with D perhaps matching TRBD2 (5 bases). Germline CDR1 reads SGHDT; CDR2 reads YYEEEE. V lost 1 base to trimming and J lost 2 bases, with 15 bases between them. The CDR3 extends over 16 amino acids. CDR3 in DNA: TGTGCCAGCAGCTTGAAGATTAGCGTAACTCAAGAGACCCAGTACTTC. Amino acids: CASSLKISVTQETQYF.

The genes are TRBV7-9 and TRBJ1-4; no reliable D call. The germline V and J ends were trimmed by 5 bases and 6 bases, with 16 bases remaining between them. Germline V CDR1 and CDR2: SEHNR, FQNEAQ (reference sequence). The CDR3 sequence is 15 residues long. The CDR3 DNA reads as TGTGCCAGCAGCCCCGGGCAAGGAGGCGATGAAAAACTGTTTTTT. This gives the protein CASSPGQGGDEKLFF.

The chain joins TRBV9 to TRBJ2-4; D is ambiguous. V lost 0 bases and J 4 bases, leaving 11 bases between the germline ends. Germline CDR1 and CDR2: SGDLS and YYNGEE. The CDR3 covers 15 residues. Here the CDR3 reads CASSVASQEKNIQYF. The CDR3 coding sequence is TGTGCCAGCAGCGTAGCTTCCCAGGAAAAAAACATTCAGTACTTC.

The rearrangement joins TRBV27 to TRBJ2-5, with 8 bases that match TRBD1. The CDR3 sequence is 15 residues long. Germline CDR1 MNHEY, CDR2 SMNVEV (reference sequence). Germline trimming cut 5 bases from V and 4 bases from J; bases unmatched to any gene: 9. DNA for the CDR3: TGTGCCAGCAGTCCCGGACAGGGCTTGGGAGAGACCCAGTACTTC. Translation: CASSPGQGLGETQYF.

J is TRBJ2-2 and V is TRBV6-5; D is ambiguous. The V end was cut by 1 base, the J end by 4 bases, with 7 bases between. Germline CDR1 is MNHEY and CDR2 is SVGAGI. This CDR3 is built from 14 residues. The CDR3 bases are TGTGCCAGCAGTTACTTAGGTTCCACCGGGGAGCTGTTTTTT. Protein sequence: CASSYLGSTGELFF.

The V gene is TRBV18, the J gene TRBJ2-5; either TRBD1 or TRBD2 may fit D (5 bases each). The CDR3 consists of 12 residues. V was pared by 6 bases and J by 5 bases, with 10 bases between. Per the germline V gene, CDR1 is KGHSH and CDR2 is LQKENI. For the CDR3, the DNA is TGTGCCAGCTCTGAGGGGCGGGAGACCCAGTACTTC. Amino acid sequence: CASSEGRETQYF.

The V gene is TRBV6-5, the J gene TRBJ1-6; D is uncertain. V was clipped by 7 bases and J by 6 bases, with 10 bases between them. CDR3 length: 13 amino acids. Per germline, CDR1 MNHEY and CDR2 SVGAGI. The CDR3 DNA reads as TGTGCCAGCACCCCCTTGCTTAATTCACCCCTCCACTTT. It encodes CASTPLLNSPLHF.

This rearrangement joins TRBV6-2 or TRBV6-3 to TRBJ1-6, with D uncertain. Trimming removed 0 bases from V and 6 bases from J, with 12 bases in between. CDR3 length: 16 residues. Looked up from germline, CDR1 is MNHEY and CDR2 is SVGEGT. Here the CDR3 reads CASSYSPTATNSPLHF. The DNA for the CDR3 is TGTGCCAGCAGTTACTCGCCTACGGCTACTAATTCACCCCTCCACTTT.

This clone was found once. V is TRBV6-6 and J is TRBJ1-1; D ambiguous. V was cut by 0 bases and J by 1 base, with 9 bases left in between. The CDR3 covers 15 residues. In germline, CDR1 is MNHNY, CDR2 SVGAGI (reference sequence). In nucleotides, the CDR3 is TGTGCCAGCAGTTACTCCCCGCGGGAGAACACTGAAGCTTTCTTT. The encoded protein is CASSYSPRENTEAFF.